This note documents a single T cell receptor (beta chain) sequence. The antigen remains unidentified. The data derive from a study of cytomegalovirus exposure and HLA in healthy donors. Overall study context: A subsequent analysis stated that the approximately 120 validation repertoires were run on the same platform as the 650 to 850 first-cohort repertoires. General study results and limits: Rare TCR sequences dominated, though some public TCRs recurred in many donors. Within the approximately 110 validation repertoires, first-cohort TCR clusters tended to co-occur, according to a later analysis.

The V and J ends lost 1 base and 1 base, in that order; junction bases with no gene match: 3. This CDR3 has 15 amino acids. Germline CDR1 LGHNA, CDR2 YSLEER. Repertoires were generated with immunoSEQ multiplex PCR, while TCRdb's copy carries only in-frame clones and drops some. The data hold some 250,000 clones, with around 90% observed a single time. The receptor was isolated from a young woman in good health and CMV-seronegative. Sample: PBMCs. The V gene is TRBV4-3, the J gene TRBJ2-5; the match to TRBD2 covers 7 bases. The DNA for the CDR3 is TGCGCCAGCAGCCAAGGCAGCGGGGTCCAAGAGACCCAGTACTTC. Translation: CASSQGSGVQETQYF.